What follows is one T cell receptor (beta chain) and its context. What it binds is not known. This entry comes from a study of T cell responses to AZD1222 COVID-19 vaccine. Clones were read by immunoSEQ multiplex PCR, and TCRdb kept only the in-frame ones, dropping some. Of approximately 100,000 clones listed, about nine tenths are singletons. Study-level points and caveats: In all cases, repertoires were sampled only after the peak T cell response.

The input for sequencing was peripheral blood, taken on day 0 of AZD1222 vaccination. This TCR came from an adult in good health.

DNA of the CDR3: TGTGCCAGCAGCTTAGAGGTCGGCACTGAAGCTTTCTTT. It yields the protein CASSLEVGTEAFF. The chain has TRBV11-1 and TRBJ1-1, with D unresolved. The germline V and J ends were trimmed by 1 base and 4 bases, with 7 bases remaining between them. The CDR3 runs to 13 residues. Germline loops: CDR1 SGHAT, CDR2 FQDESV (reference sequence).